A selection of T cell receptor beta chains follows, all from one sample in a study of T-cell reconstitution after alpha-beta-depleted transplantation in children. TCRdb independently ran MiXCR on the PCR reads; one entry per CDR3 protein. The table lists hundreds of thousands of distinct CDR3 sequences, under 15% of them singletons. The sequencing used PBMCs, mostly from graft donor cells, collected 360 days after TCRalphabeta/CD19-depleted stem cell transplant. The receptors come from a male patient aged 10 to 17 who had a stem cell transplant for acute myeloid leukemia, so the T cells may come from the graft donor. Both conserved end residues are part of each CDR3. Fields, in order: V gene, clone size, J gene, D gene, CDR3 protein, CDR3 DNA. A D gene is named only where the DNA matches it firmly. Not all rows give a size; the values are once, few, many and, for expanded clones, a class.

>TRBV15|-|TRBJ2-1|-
CATSTGRGIRSDEQFF
TGTGCCACCAGCACGGGGAGAGGGATCCGTAGCGATGAGCAGTTCTTC
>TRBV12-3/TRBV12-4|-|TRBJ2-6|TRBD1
CASSGTALGANVLTF
TGTGCCAGCAGCGGGACAGCCCTCGGGGCCAACGTCCTGACTTTC
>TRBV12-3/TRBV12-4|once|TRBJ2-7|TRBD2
CASSRSLSGRVLFYEQYF
TGTGCCAGCAGCCGATCCCTAAGCGGGAGGGTTCTTTTCTACGAGCAGTACTTC
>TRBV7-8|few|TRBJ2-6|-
CASSPDNAGANVLTF
TGTGCCAGCAGCCCGGACAACGCTGGGGCCAACGTCCTGACTTTC
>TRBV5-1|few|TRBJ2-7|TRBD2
CASSLGRGLADASYEQYF
TGCGCCAGCAGCTTGGGCAGGGGACTAGCGGACGCTTCCTACGAGCAGTACTTC
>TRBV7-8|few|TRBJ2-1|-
CASSQTPGFHEGEQFF
TGTGCCAGCAGTCAAACTCCCGGGTTTCATGAGGGTGAGCAGTTCTTC
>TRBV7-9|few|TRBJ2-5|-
CASSLSSGLAQYF
TGTGCCAGCAGCCTATCCTCGGGGTTGGCCCAGTACTTC
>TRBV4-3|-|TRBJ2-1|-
CASSQIFTTEQFF
TGCGCCAGCAGCCAAATCTTTACCACCGAGCAGTTCTTC
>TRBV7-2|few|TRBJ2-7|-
CASSLLIESSYEQYF
TGTGCCAGCAGCCTACTGATTGAGAGCTCCTACGAGCAGTACTTC
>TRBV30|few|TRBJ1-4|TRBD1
CAWSVPGQEEKLFF
TGTGCCTGGAGTGTACCGGGACAGGAGGAAAAACTGTTTTTT
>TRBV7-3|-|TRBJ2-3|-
CASSQGEPLRTDTQYF
TGTGCCAGCAGCCAAGGGGAACCCCTCCGCACAGATACGCAGTATTTT
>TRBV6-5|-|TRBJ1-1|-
CASSSPNPTKMNTEAFF
TGTGCCAGCAGTTCCCCTAACCCGACAAAAATGAACACTGAAGCTTTCTTT
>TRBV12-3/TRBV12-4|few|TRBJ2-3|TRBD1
CASSSPGQGGDTQYF
TGTGCCAGCAGCTCCCCGGGACAGGGAGGGGATACGCAGTATTTT
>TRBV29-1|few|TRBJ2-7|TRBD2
CSVKASGRTTLYEQYF
TGCAGCGTCAAGGCTAGCGGGAGAACTACCCTCTACGAGCAGTACTTC
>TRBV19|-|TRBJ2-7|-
CASSPVPLYEQYF
TGTGCCAGTAGTCCGGTTCCCCTCTACGAGCAGTACTTC
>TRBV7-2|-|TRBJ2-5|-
CASSLTPGPQETQYF
TGTGCCAGCAGCTTAACTCCGGGACCGCAAGAGACCCAGTACTTC
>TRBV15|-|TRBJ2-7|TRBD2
CATSSLAGRGYEQYF
TGTGCCACCAGCAGTTTAGCGGGAAGAGGGTACGAGCAGTACTTC
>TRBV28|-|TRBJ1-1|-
CASSPPFETTALHF
TGTGCCAGCAGTCCCCCTTTTGAAACGACGGCCTTGCACTTT
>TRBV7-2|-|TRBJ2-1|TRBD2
CASSLAHGAGGVYNEQFF
TGTGCCAGCAGCTTAGCCCATGGGGCGGGAGGGGTCTACAATGAGCAGTTCTTC
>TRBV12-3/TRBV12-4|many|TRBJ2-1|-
CASSLKHEQFF
TGTGCCAGCAGTTTAAAGCATGAGCAGTTCTTC
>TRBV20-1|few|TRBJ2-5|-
CSARTLETQYF
TGCAGTGCTAGGACCCTGGAGACCCAGTACTTC
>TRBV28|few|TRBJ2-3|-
CASSLPRGTQYF
TGTGCCAGCAGTCTCCCCCGGGGCACGCAGTATTTT
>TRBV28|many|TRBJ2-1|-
CASSTGTWDYNEQFF
TGTGCCAGCAGTACCGGGACATGGGACTACAATGAGCAGTTCTTC
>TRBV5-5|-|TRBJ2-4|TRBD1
CASRRQGAYIQYF
TGTGCCAGCAGGAGACAGGGGGCGTACATTCAGTACTTC
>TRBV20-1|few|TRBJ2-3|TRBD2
CSAPSGRSTDTQYF
TGCAGTGCCCCAAGCGGGAGAAGCACAGATACGCAGTATTTT
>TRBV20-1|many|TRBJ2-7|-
CSARDGSGSWEQYF
TGCAGTGCTAGAGATGGTTCGGGGAGTTGGGAGCAGTACTTC
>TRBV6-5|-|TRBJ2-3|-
CASSLLGGELRTDTQYF
TGTGCCAGCAGTCTACTAGGGGGAGAGCTACGCACAGATACGCAGTATTTT
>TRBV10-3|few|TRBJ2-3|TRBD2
CAIRQSGRREDTQYF
TGTGCCATCAGGCAGAGCGGGAGGAGGGAAGATACGCAGTATTTT
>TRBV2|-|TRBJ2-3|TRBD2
CASSAPLAGGTDTQYF
TGTGCCAGCAGTGCCCCGCTAGCGGGTGGTACAGATACGCAGTATTTT
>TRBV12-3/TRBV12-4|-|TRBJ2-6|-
CASGEGRGRIGANVLTF
TGTGCCTCAGGGGAGGGCAGGGGGCGGATAGGGGCCAACGTCCTGACTTTC
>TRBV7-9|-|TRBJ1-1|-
CASSPRVLRGTEAFF
TGTGCCAGCAGCCCCAGAGTCCTCCGGGGCACTGAAGCTTTCTTT
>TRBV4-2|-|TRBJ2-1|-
CASSRRAAASYNEQFF
TGTGCCAGCAGCCGCCGAGCGGCGGCCTCCTACAATGAGCAGTTCTTC
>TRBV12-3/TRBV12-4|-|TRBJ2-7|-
CASSLSVNSYEQYF
TGTGCCAGCAGTTTATCCGTTAACTCCTACGAGCAGTACTTC
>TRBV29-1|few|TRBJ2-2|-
CSADTMNTGELFF
TGCAGTGCTGACACCATGAACACCGGGGAGCTGTTTTTT
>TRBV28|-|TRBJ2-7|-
CASSFSYPPTNYEQYF
TGTGCCAGCAGTTTCTCCTACCCGCCCACTAACTACGAGCAGTACTTC
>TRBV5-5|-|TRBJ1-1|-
CASTGRVNTEAFF
TGTGCCAGCACTGGACGGGTGAACACTGAAGCTTTCTTT
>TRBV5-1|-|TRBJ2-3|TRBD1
CASSFGGQGTDTQYF
TGCGCCAGCAGCTTTGGGGGACAGGGCACAGATACGCAGTATTTT
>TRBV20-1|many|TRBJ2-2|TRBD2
CSAREDGRADTGELFF
TGCAGTGCTAGAGAAGACGGGAGGGCCGACACCGGGGAGCTGTTTTTT
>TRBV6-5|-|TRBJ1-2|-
CASSYRAGTLGYTF
TGTGCCAGCAGTTACCGAGCAGGGACGTTGGGCTACACCTTC
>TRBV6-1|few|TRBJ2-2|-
CASRQTAGTGELFF
TGTGCCAGCAGGCAAACTGCGGGGACCGGGGAGCTGTTTTTT